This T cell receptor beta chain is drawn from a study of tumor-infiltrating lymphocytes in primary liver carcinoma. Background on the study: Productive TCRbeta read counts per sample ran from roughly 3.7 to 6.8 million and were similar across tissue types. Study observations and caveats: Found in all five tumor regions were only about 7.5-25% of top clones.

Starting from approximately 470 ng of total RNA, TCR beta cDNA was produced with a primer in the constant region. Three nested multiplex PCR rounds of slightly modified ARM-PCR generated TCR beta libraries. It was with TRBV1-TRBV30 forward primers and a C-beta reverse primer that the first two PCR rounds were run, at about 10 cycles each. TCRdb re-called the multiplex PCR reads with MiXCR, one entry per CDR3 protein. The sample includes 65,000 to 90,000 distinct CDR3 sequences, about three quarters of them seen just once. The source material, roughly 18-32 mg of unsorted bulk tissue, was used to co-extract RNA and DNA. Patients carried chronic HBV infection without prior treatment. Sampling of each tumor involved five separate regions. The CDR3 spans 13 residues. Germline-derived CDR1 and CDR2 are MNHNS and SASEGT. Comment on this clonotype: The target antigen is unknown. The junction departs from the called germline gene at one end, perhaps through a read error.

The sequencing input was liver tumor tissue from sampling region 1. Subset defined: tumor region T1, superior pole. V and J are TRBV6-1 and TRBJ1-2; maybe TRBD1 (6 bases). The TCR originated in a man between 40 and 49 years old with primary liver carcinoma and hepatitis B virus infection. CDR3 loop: CASSRQVDYSYTF. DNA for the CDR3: TGTGCCAGCAGCCGACAGGTAGACTATAGCTACACCTTC.